A single sample gave rise to the 6 T cell receptor beta chains below, sequenced in a study of cytomegalovirus exposure and HLA in healthy donors. PCR was performed using 60 Vbeta and 13 Jbeta primers. The protocol was immunoSEQ multiplex PCR, while the TCRdb copy is restricted to in-frame clones and leaves out a portion. Of roughly 84,000 clones listed, more than 60% are singletons. The sequenced sample consisted of PBMCs. Source of these receptors: a male donor in good health and CMV-seropositive.

V and J are TRBV23-1 and TRBJ1-1; D is ambiguous. Being an ORF, TRBV23-1 has a function that is uncertain. This CDR3 spans 15 amino acids. Trimming took off 2 bases at V and 4 bases at J, with 14 bases between the two ends. The chain's CDR3 is CASSQEGIRGTEAFF. CDR3 bases: TGCGCCAGCAGTCAAGAGGGTATCCGGGGCACTGAAGCTTTCTTT.

The DNA of the CDR3 is TGTGCCAGCAGTATAGTTACGGCTGCGGGGTGGGAGCAGTTCTTC. Amino acids: CASSIVTAAGWEQFF. V and J are TRBV6-6 and TRBJ2-1; a weak D match, TRBD2 (6 bases). The CDR3 sequence is 15 residues long. V lost 5 bases and J lost 10, with 21 bases in between. Germline V gene lookup returns CDR1 MNHNY and CDR2 SVGAGI (reference sequence).

The chain links TRBV11-2 to TRBJ2-4, with 9 bases matching TRBD1. Germline V lookup: CDR1 SGHAT, CDR2 FQNNGV. The CDR3 runs to 14 residues. V shed 5 bases and J 10 bases; nucleotides not matched to a gene: 9. Written as DNA, the CDR3 is TGTGCCAGCAGCCCTACTAACAGGGGGCGTATTCAGTACTTC. This gives the protein CASSPTNRGRIQYF.

The gene calls are TRBV9 and TRBJ2-1; 8 bases fit TRBD1. The CDR3 is made up of 14 amino acids. V was pared by 7 bases and J by 3 bases, with 6 bases of the junction left unmatched. CDR1 is SGDLS and CDR2 is YYNGEE in the germline V gene. CDR3 nucleotide sequence: TGTGCCAGCCGCGGACAGGGTTACTACAATGAGCAGTTCTTC. It codes for CASRGQGYYNEQFF.

The chain employs TRBV27 and TRBJ1-5; D may be TRBD1 (5 bases). With 5 bases removed from V and 4 bases from J, the gap between germline ends came to 12 bases. The CDR3 totals 14 residues. CDR1 and CDR2 (germline): MNHEY, SMNVEV (reference sequence). CDR3: CASSGSGGNQPQHF. CDR3 DNA: TGTGCCAGCAGTGGGAGCGGGGGTAATCAGCCCCAGCATTTT.

The V gene is TRBV19, the J gene TRBJ2-1; 8 bases fit TRBD2. Germline V lookup: CDR1 LNHDA, CDR2 SQIVND (reference sequence). Trimming removed 4 bases from V and 7 bases from J; junction bases left unmatched: 12. The CDR3 loop spans 16 amino acids. In DNA, the CDR3 is TGTGCCAGTAGTAGACTCAGGAGCGGGGGCGGGAATGAGCAGTTCTTC. Its protein is CASSRLRSGGGNEQFF.